The 8 T cell receptor beta chains below come from one sample, sequenced in a study of monozygotic twins with inflammatory bowel disease. TCRdb reprocessed the 5' RACE reads, keeping one entry per CDR3 protein, no DNA. The repertoire table contains approximately 400,000 distinct CDR3 sequences. Material: blood. These receptor sequences come from a human donor with ulcerative colitis or Crohn's disease, or a healthy co-twin of an affected twin (not recorded which).

The J gene is TRBJ2-1, the V gene TRBV6-1. The CDR3 consists of 14 residues. Germline V gene lookup returns CDR1 MNHNS and CDR2 SASEGT. Here the CDR3 reads CASSDAAVNNEQFF.

This chain links TRBV5-1 with TRBJ1-1. There are 14 residues in the CDR3. The germline V gene encodes CDR1 SGHRS and CDR2 YFSETQ. The CDR3 loop reads CASSLSSMNTEAFF.

The chain carries TRBV7-2 and TRBJ2-1; no DNA is available, so the TRBD1 call from TCRdb remains unchecked. Germline-derived CDR1 and CDR2 are SGHTA and FQGNSA. CDR3 length: 15 residues. CDR3 protein: CASSSGQVGAGEQFF. Full variable domain (outside the CDR3, taken from reference TRBV7-2 and TRBJ2-1): GAGVSQSPSNKVTEKGKDVELRCDPISGHTALYWYRQSLGQGLEFLIYFQGNSAPDKSGLPSDRFSAERTGGSVSTLTIQRTQQEDSAVYLCASSSGQVGAGEQFFGPGTRLTVL.

The chain joins TRBV7-6 to TRBJ2-1. The CDR3 runs to 14 residues. CDR1 and CDR2 from the germline V gene are SGHVS and FNYEAQ. The CDR3: CASSLMGSYNEQFF.

The genes are TRBV20-1 and TRBJ2-5; no DNA is available, so the TRBD2 call from TCRdb remains unchecked. This CDR3 is 16 amino acids long. The germline V gene has CDR1 DFQATT and CDR2 SNEGSKA (reference sequence). The CDR3 is CSARDFRGRDQETQYF.

This chain links TRBV9 with TRBJ2-2; TCRdb indicates TRBD1, and absent DNA this call remains unverified. Germline values: CDR1 SGDLS, CDR2 YYNGEE. The CDR3 has 16 amino acids. The CDR3 spells CASSVAGTGGIGELFF.

The V gene is TRBV12-3 or TRBV12-4, the J gene TRBJ1-5. This CDR3 comprises 15 residues. The chain's CDR3 is CASSLSGLLNQPQHF.

The chain links TRBV6-2 or TRBV6-3 to TRBJ1-5. Germline CDR1 and CDR2: MNHEY and SVGEGT. This CDR3 has 15 amino acids. The CDR3 reads CASSLLASWGQPQHF.